The clone carrying this T cell receptor (beta chain) was counted a single time. This entry is derived from a study of blood T cell repertoires in COVID-19. Sequenced by immunoSEQ multiplex PCR; TCRdb stores in-frame clones only, minus some. Of around 120,000 clones in the sample, around 89% were seen once. CDR1 is SNHLY, CDR2 FYNNEI, per germline. Trimming took 1 base from V and 7 from J, leaving 10 bases between them. This CDR3 spans 13 amino acids. This chain joins TRBV2 and TRBJ1-2, with unresolved D. Sequences were obtained from peripheral blood. This receptor was taken from a human donor in a cohort sampled during active COVID-19. This chain's CDR3 is CASSEVAGGGYTF. For the CDR3, the DNA is TGTGCCAGCAGTGAAGTGGCGGGCGGTGGCTACACCTTC.